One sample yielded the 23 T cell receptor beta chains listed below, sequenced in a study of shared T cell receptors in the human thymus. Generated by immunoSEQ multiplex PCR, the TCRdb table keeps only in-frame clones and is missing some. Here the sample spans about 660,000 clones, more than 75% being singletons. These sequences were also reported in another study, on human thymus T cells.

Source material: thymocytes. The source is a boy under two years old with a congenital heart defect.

CDR3 protein: CASSPTRTYEQYF. CDR3 coding DNA: TGTGCCAGCAGTCCCACTAGGACCTACGAGCAGTACTTC. This rearrangement joins TRBV6-5 to TRBJ2-7; a weak D match, TRBD2 (5 bases). Germline CDR1 and CDR2: MNHEY and SVGAGI. The V end lost 5 bases, the J end lost 2 bases, and 10 bases lay between the germline ends. This CDR3 has 13 residues.

CDR3 protein: CASTEKIYPGGNTGELFF. CDR3 DNA: TGCGCCAGCACCGAAAAAATCTATCCCGGGGGGAACACCGGGGAGCTGTTTTTT. The chain is built from TRBV4-1 and TRBJ2-2; D perhaps matches TRBD2 (6 bases). The germline V gene encodes CDR1 MGHRA and CDR2 YSYEKL. CDR3 length: 18 residues. Trimming cost V 7 bases and J 1 base, with 22 bases left between them.

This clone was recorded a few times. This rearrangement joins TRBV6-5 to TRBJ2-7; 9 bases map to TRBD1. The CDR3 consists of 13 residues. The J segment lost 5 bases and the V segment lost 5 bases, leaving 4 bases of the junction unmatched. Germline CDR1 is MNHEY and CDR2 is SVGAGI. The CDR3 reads CASSPGTGNEQYF. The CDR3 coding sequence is TGTGCCAGCAGTCCCGGGACAGGGAACGAGCAGTACTTC.

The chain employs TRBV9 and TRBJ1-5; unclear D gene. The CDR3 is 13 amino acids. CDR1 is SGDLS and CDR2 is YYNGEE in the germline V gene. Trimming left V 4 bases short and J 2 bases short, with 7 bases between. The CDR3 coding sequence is TGTGCCAGCAGCCCCGGGGGCAATCAGCCCCAGCATTTT. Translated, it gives CASSPGGNQPQHF.

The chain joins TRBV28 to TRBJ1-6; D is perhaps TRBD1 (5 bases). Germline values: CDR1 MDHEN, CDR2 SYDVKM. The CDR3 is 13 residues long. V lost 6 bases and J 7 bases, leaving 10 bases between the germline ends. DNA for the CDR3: TGTGCCAGCAGCAGGACATACAATTCACCCCTCCACTTT. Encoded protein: CASSRTYNSPLHF.

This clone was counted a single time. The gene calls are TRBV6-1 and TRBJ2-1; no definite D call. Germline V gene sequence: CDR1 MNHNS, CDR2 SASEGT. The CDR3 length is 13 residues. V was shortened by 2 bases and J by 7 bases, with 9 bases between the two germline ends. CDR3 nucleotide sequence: TGTGCCAGCAGTGAAACGGTTCGTAATGAGCAGTTCTTC. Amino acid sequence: CASSETVRNEQFF.

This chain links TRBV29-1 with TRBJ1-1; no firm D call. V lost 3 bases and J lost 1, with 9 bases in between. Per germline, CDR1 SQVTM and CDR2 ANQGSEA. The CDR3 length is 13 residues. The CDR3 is CSVDRSGNTEAFF. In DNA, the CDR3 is TGCAGCGTTGACAGATCGGGGAACACTGAAGCTTTCTTT.

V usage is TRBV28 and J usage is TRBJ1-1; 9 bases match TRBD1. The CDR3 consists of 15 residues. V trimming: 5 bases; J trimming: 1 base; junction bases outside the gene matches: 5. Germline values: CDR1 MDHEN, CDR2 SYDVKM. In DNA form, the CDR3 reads TGTGCCAGCAGTATCCGGGACAGGGAGAACACTGAAGCTTTCTTT. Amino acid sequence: CASSIRDRENTEAFF.

The CDR3 DNA sequence: TGTGCCAGCAGACTAGGGACAGGGAATCAGCCCCAGCATTTT. The encoded protein is CASRLGTGNQPQHF. The chain has TRBV28 and TRBJ1-5; 9 bases align to TRBD1. Germline lookup yields CDR1 MDHEN and CDR2 SYDVKM. The V and J ends lost 6 bases and 4 bases, in that order; junction bases with no gene match: 4. The CDR3 is made up of 14 amino acids.

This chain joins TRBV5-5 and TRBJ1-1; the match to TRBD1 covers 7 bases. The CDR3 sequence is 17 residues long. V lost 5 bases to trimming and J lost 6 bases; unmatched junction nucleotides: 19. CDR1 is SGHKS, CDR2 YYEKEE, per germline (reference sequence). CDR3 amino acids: CASSCPIRQGVKPEAFF. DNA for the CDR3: TGTGCCAGCAGTTGCCCGATACGACAGGGAGTGAAACCTGAAGCTTTCTTT.

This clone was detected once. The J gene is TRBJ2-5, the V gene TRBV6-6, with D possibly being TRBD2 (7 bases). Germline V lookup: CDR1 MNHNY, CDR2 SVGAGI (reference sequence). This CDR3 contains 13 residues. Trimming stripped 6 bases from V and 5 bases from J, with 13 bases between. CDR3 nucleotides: TGTGCCAGCAGCCCCGGGGGGCGTGAGACCCAGTACTTC. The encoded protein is CASSPGGRETQYF.

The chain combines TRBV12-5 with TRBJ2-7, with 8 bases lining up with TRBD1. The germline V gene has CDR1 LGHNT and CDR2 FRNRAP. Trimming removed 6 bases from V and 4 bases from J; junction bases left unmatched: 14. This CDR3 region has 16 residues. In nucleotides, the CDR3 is TGTGCTAGTGGGCCCCCCGGGACAGGACCTATTTACGAGCAGTACTTC. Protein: CASGPPGTGPIYEQYF.

The DNA of the CDR3 is TGTGCCAGCAGCCCCCCTCGGGGGACAGGGAGAGAGAATGGCTACACCTTC. Residues: CASSPPRGTGRENGYTF. The chain has TRBV5-7 and TRBJ1-2; 9 bases map to TRBD1. TRBV5-7 is identified as an open reading frame with a role that is uncertain. Losses at the gene ends were 4 bases for V and 6 bases for J; bases not matched to a gene: 16. There are 17 residues in the CDR3.

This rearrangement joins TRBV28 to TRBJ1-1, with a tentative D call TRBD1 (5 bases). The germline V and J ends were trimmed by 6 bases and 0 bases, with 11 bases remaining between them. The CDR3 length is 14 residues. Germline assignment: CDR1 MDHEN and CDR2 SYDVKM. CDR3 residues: CASSHQGLNTEAFF. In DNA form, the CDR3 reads TGTGCCAGCAGCCACCAGGGATTGAACACTGAAGCTTTCTTT.

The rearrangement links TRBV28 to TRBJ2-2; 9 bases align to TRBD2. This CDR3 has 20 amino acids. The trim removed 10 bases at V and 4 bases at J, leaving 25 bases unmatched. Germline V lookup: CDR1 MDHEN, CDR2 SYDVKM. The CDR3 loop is CAIPSRGGSFLSNTTGELFF. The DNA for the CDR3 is TGTGCCATCCCTTCGCGGGGGGGATCGTTCTTGTCAAATACCACCGGGGAGCTGTTTTTT.

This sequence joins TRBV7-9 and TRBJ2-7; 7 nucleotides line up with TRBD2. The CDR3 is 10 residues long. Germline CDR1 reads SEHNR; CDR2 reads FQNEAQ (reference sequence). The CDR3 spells CAAGSYEQYF. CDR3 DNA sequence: TGTGCAGCGGGATCCTACGAGCAGTACTTC.

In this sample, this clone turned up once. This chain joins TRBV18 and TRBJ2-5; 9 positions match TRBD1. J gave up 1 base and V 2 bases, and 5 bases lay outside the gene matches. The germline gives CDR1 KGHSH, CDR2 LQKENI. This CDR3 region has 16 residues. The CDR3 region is CASSPNPGQGQETQYF. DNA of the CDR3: TGTGCCAGCTCACCAAACCCGGGACAGGGCCAAGAGACCCAGTACTTC. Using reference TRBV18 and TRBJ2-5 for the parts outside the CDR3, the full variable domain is NAGVMQNPRHLVRRRGQEARLRCSPMKGHSHVYWYRQLPEEGLKFMVYLQKENIIDESGMPKERFSAEFPKEGPSILRIQQVVRGDSAAYFCASSPNPGQGQETQYFGPGTRLLVL.

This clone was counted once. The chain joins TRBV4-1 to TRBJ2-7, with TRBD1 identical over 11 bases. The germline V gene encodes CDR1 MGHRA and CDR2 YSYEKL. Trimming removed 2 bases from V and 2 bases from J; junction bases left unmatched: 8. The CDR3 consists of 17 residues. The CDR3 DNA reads TGCGCCAGCAGCCAAAAGCCGGGACAGGGGGTTACCTACGAGCAGTACTTC. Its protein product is CASSQKPGQGVTYEQYF.

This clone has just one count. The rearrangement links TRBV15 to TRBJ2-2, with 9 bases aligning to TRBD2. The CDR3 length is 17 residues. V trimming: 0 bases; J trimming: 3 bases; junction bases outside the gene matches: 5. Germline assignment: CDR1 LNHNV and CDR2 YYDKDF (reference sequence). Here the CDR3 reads CATSRDPLAGYTGELFF. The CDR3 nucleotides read TGTGCCACCAGCAGAGATCCCCTAGCGGGGTACACCGGGGAGCTGTTTTTT.

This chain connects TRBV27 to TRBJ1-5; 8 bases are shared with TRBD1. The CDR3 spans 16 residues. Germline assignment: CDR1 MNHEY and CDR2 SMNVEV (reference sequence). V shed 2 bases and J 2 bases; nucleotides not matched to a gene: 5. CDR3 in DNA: TGTGCCAGCAGTTTAAAACAGGGGGTCGGCAATCAGCCCCAGCATTTT. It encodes CASSLKQGVGNQPQHF.

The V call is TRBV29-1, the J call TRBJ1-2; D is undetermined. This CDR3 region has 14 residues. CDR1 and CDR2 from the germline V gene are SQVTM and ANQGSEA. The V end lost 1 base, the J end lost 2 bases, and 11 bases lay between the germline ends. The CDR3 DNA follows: TGCAGCGTTGAAGGGCCGACAATAAACTATGGCTACACCTTC. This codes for CSVEGPTINYGYTF.

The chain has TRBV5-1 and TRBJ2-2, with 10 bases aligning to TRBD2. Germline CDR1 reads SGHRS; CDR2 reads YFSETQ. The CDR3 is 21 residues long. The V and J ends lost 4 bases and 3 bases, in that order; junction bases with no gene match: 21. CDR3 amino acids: CASSPRRAGGPLNIHTGELFF. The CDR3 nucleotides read TGCGCCAGCAGCCCCCGACGAGCGGGAGGGCCTCTAAATATTCACACCGGGGAGCTGTTTTTT.

The CDR3 sequence: CASSQGGGNIQYF. CDR3 in DNA: TGCGCCAGCAGCCAAGGGGGGGGGAACATTCAGTACTTC. The chain uses TRBV4-3 and TRBJ2-4; 7 bases align to TRBD2. The CDR3 is 13 residues long. Germline V gene sequence: CDR1 LGHNA, CDR2 YSLEER. Losses at the gene ends were 1 base for V and 7 bases for J; bases not matched to a gene: 1.